This T cell receptor beta chain is drawn from a study of primary melanoma T cells and metastatic recurrence. Overall study context: These T2 to T4 primary melanomas had thickness greater than 1 mm. Regarding the study as a whole: T-cell fraction reportedly outperformed other histopathological variables added to thickness. T-cell fraction over 20% seemed protective regardless of ulceration or nodes.

Some clones are missing from TCRdb's copy, which holds only in-frame ones; the method was immunoSEQ multiplex PCR. The sample holds 1,000 or so clones; roughly 70% are singletons and the top ten take under 5.5%. Points on this clone: Antigen unknown.

The trim removed 5 bases at V and 4 bases at J, leaving 14 bases unmatched. Germline lookup yields CDR1 LNHDA and CDR2 SQIVND (reference sequence). The CDR3 spans 18 residues. The chain joins TRBV19 to TRBJ2-5, with 12 bases matching TRBD2. Sequenced material: melanoma tumor tissue. This receptor was taken from a human donor with melanoma. CDR3 in amino acids: CASSPSKTTSGSLETQYF. The CDR3, as DNA: TGTGCCAGTAGTCCGTCAAAAACGACTAGCGGGAGTTTAGAGACCCAGTACTTC.